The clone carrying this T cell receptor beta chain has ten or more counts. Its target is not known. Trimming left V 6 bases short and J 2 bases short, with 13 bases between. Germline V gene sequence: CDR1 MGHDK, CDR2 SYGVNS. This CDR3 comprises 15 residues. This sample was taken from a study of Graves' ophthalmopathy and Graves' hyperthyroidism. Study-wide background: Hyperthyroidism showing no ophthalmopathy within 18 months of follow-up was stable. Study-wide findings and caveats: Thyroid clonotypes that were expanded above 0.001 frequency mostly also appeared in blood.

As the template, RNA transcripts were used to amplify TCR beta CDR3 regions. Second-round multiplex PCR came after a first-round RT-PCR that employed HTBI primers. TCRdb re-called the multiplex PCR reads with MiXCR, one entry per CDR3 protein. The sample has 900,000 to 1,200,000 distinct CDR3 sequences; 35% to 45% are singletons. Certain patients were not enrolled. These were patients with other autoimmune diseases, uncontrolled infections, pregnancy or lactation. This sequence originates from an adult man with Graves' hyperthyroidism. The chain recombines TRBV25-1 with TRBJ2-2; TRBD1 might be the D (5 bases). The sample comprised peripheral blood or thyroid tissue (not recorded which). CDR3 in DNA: TGTGCCAGCAGCCAAACCCAGGGTAACACCGGGGAGCTGTTTTTT. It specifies CASSQTQGNTGELFF.